The 2 T cell receptor beta chains below all came from one sample that was sequenced in a study of cytomegalovirus exposure and HLA in healthy donors. A multiplex PCR was run with 60 Vbeta primers and 13 Jbeta primers. Repertoires were generated with immunoSEQ multiplex PCR, while TCRdb's copy carries only in-frame clones and drops some. The sample carries over 150,000 clones, 70% to 80% recorded once. Source material: PBMCs. The receptors here all came from a man aged 30-40 years in good health and CMV-seropositive.

There are a few counts of this clone. The chain combines TRBV6-1 with TRBJ2-7; a possible D gene is TRBD2 (5 bases). V lost 6 bases and J 3 bases, leaving 6 bases between the germline ends. The germline V gene encodes CDR1 MNHNS and CDR2 SASEGT. The CDR3 contains 11 residues. CDR3 nucleotide sequence: TGTGCCAGCAGGGAGGTCTACGAGCAGTACTTC. Its translation: CASREVYEQYF.

This clone was seen only once. The chain combines TRBV12-5 with TRBJ2-5, with 7 bases identical to TRBD2. Germline loops: CDR1 LGHNT, CDR2 FRNRAP. This CDR3 is built from 13 residues. The V segment lost 6 bases and the J segment 4 bases; nucleotides outside the gene matches: 5. CDR3 loop: CASGQGLGETQYF. In DNA form, the CDR3 reads TGTGCTAGTGGACAAGGACTAGGAGAGACCCAGTACTTC.